This TCR beta chain was identified in a study of OX40 agonist ivuxolimab in advanced cancers. On the study more broadly: Patients received intravenous ivuxolimab every 2 weeks at 0.01 to 10 mg/kg. Dose-escalation patients suffered from hepatocellular carcinoma, melanoma, renal cell or head and neck cancer. Three dose-escalation patients had partial responses: one with hepatocellular carcinoma and two with cutaneous melanoma.

Losses at the gene ends were 3 bases for V and 7 bases for J; bases not matched to a gene: 9. CDR1 and CDR2 from the germline V gene are SGDLS and YYNGEE. The CDR3 is 16 residues long. TCRdb keeps only in-frame clones here, not all; method: immunoSEQ multiplex PCR. The table has about 67,000 clones, over 75% seen once. Whole-study findings and limits: CD4+ and CD8+ T cells in blood underwent clonal expansion by week 6 at 0.1 to 3.0 mg/kg.

For this clone: The antigen is undetermined.

The source material was CD4+ or CD8+ T cells sorted from blood, sampled in a trial of the OX40 agonist ivuxolimab. The rearrangement uses TRBV9 and TRBJ2-4; 11 bases fit TRBD1. This TCR derives from an adult with an advanced solid tumor such as melanoma, head and neck, liver or kidney cancer. The CDR3 spells CASSDGTGGAVNIQYF. The CDR3, as DNA: TGTGCCAGCAGCGATGGGACAGGGGGGGCGGTGAACATTCAGTACTTC.